What follows is one T cell receptor (beta chain) and its context. This specimen belongs to a study of cytomegalovirus exposure and HLA in healthy donors. Looked up from germline, CDR1 is KGHSH and CDR2 is LQKENI. The CDR3 spans 17 residues. Deletions cut 1 base from V and 0 bases from J, with 15 bases between. Here immunoSEQ multiplex PCR was the method, and the copy in TCRdb shows in-frame clones only, minus some. This table holds about 150,000 clones, around 83% found once. It was the approximately 110-subject validation cohort, separate from the approximately 690-subject first cohort, to which the donors belonged.

V is TRBV18 and J is TRBJ1-2, with no clear D. This sequence was found in a human donor in good health. Sequencing used PBMCs. The CDR3 region is CASSPLPLELSNYGYTF. The CDR3 DNA is TGTGCCAGCTCACCACTACCCCTTGAACTTTCTAACTATGGCTACACCTTC. The entire variable domain, with the rest obtained from reference TRBV18 and TRBJ1-2, is as follows: NAGVMQNPRHLVRRRGQEARLRCSPMKGHSHVYWYRQLPEEGLKFMVYLQKENIIDESGMPKERFSAEFPKEGPSILRIQQVVRGDSAAYFCASSPLPLELSNYGYTFGSGTRLTVV.